This T cell receptor beta chain was identified during a study of technical replicates of blood from several donors. Trimming removed 1 base at V and 0 bases at J, with 7 bases between. Germline CDR1 is SGHTA and CDR2 is FQGNSA. The CDR3 extends over 15 amino acids. The assay was immunoSEQ multiplex PCR, and TCRdb's table has in-frame clones only and misses some. The sample records roughly 80,000 clones, 96% being singletons. This sequence was found in a human donor in good health. The V gene is TRBV7-2, the J gene TRBJ2-1; the D is unclear. The sequenced material came from T cells isolated from PBMCs. The CDR3 DNA reads as TGTGCCAGCAGCTTAGAGGCTAGCTCCTACAATGAGCAGTTCTTC. Translation: CASSLEASSYNEQFF.